The present T cell receptor (beta chain) was sequenced within a study of blood T cell repertoires in COVID-19. Across the whole study: There were acute and convalescent COVID-19 samples, and they came from the United States, Italy and Spain. The cDNA or gDNA used as material had been derived from T cells, B-cell-depleted T cells, or PBMCs.

The CDR3 runs to 15 residues. V was pared by 4 bases and J by 2 bases, with 5 bases of the junction left unmatched. Germline CDR1 MNHEY, CDR2 SVGAGI. In the original processing: Reference gene primer amplification in the assay estimated nucleated cell counts. Profiled with immunoSEQ multiplex PCR; TCRdb holds only in-frame clones, not every one. The V and J calls and clone size were taken over from that table, and D and trimming were inferred from the DNA. Among approximately 68,000 clones listed, 65% to 90% were seen once. This chain links TRBV6-5 with TRBJ1-5; 7 nucleotides line up with TRBD1. Input material: peripheral blood. The source is an older man with active COVID-19. The CDR3 here is CASSSRDSGNQPQHF. Written as DNA, the CDR3 is TGTGCCAGCAGTTCCCGGGACAGCGGCAATCAGCCCCAGCATTTT.